This T cell receptor (beta chain) is drawn from a study of T-cell reconstitution after alpha-beta-depleted transplantation in children (dated by TCRdb to the mid-2010s). About the full investigation: The study quantitatively tracked T-cell immune reconstitution after TCRalphabeta/CD19-depleted allogeneic hematopoietic cell transplantation in children using TCR repertoire profiling.

The library was built by means of PCR. Sequencer: Illumina HiSeq 2500. TCR libraries were prepared with molecular barcoding, using unique molecular identifiers to normalize TCRbeta repertoire quantification. TCRdb cleaned the public reads at Q25 with fastp, built clones with MiXCR and kept in-frame beta chains. Identical CDR3 protein sequences are pooled into one entry, listed with their most common genes and DNA. The sample profile shows over 550,000 distinct CDR3 sequences; roughly 10% of them were found once. Together, the top ten hold approximately 4.1% of the sample. Of note for this clonotype: No antigen is known for it. No much larger clone exists at a distance of one base, and base qualities are not known.

Per the germline V gene (reference sequence), MNHEY is the CDR1 and SMNVEV is the CDR2. V sheds 4 bases and J sheds 0 bases, leaving 22 bases between their ends. The CDR3 holds 20 amino acids from the cysteine to the phenylalanine. Only CDR3 DNA remains: 60 bases, in frame from the first base. The TCR sequence derives from a human donor who donated a stem cell graft to a child with acute myeloid leukemia. This sample comprised PBMCs from the stem cell graft donor, obtained from the stem cell graft. The rearrangement combines TRBV27 with TRBJ2-6; the D call is possibly TRBD1 or TRBD2, each sharing 6 bases. The CDR3 in this case is CASSSQAGTGASSGANVLTF. The sequenced DNA is TGTGCCAGCAGTTCCCAGGCCGGGACGGGGGCCTCCTCTGGGGCCAACGTCCTGACTTTC. This CDR3, with the reference TRBV27 and TRBJ2-6 proteins standing in past its ends, gives the full variable domain EAQVTQNPRYLITVTGKKLTVTCSQNMNHEYMSWYRQDPGLGLRQIYYSMNVEVTDKGDVPEGYKVSRKEKRNFPLILESPSPNQTSLYFCASSSQAGTGASSGANVLTFGAGSRLTVL.